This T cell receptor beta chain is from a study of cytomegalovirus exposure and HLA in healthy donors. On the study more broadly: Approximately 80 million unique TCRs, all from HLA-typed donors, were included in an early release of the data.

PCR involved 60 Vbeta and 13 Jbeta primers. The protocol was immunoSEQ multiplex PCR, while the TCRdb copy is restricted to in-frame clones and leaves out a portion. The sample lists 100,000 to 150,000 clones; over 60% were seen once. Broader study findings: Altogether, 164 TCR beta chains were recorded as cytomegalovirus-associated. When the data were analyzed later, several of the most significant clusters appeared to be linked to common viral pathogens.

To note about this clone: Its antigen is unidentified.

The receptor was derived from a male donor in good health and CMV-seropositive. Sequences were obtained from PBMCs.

CDR3 DNA: TGTGCCAGCTCACCTCGACAGGGGGCAGCAGGTCAGACCCAGTACTTC. Translating it yields CASSPRQGAAGQTQYF. The chain carries TRBV18 and TRBJ2-5, with 10 bases matching TRBD1. The ends lost 3 bases at V and 6 bases at J; junction bases unmatched: 10. CDR3 size: 16 residues. The germline gives CDR1 KGHSH, CDR2 LQKENI.